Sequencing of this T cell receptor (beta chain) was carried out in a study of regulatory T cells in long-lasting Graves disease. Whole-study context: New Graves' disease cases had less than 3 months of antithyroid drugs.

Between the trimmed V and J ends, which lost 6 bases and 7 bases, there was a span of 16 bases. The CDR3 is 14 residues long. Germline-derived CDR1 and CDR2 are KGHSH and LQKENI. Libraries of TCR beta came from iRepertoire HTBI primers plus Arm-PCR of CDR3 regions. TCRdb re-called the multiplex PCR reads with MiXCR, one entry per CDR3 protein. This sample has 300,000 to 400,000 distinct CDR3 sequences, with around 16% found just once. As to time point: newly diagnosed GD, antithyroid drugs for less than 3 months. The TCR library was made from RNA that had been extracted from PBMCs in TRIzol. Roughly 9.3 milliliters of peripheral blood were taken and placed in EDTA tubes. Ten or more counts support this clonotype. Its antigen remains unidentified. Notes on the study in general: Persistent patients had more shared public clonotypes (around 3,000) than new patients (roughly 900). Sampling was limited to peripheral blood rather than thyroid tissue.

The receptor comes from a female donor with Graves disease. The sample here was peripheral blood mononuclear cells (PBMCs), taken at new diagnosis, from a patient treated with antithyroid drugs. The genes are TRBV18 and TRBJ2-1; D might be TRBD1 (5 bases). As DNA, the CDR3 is TGTGCCAGCTCCCAGGGTCCTAAGGGAAATGAGCAGTTCTTC. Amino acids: CASSQGPKGNEQFF.